The clone carrying this TCR beta chain has a handful of counts. No antigen is known for it. This sample is drawn from a study of cytomegalovirus exposure and HLA in healthy donors. Study-level information: Prior work identified under 130 million unique TCR beta sequences in 190 million or so T cells. Notes on the study in general: Per published accounts, TCR beta sequences correctly predicted the HLA-A and HLA-B alleles of most subjects. Reportedly, cytomegalovirus status was diagnosed with high sensitivity and specificity. According to the study, 160 or so TCR beta chains were cytomegalovirus-associated.

J lost 7 bases, V lost 0 bases, and 12 bases had no gene match. The CDR3 extends over 17 amino acids. The germline V gene has CDR1 SGHKS and CDR2 YYEKEE (reference sequence). A multiplex PCR was run with 60 Vbeta primers and 13 Jbeta primers. Some clones are missing from TCRdb's copy, which holds only in-frame ones; the method was immunoSEQ multiplex PCR. The table shows approximately 200,000 clones, with 60% to 85% occurring only once. Sequencing was carried out using PBMCs. The sequence was collected from a girl between 10 and 17 years old in good health and CMV-seropositive. This chain connects TRBV5-5 to TRBJ2-1; TRBD1 aligns across 8 bases. The CDR3 region is CASSLAWSGGEGNEQFF. CDR3 bases: TGTGCCAGCAGCTTGGCCTGGTCAGGGGGCGAAGGGAATGAGCAGTTCTTC.